This TCR beta chain was documented in a study of shared clonotypes between healthy human individuals. Genomic DNA per cell subset filled all wells of several immunoSEQ plates. TCRdb's table, derived via immunoSEQ multiplex PCR, lists solely in-frame clones and lacks some. The sample lists some 1 million clones, approximately 70% occurring once. Material: memory CD4+ T cells sorted from blood. Subset meaning: CD45RA-negative fraction. This sequence was found in a man aged 18-30 years in good health.

CDR3 protein: CASSSGQEIAKNIQYF. The CDR3 DNA is TGTGCCAGCAGCTCCGGACAGGAGATAGCCAAAAACATTCAGTACTTC. This chain joins TRBV7-8 and TRBJ2-4; 7 nucleotides agree with TRBD1. There are 16 residues in the CDR3. J was trimmed by 0 bases and V by 4 bases; bases with no gene match: 6. Germline CDR1 and CDR2: SGHVS and FQNEAQ.